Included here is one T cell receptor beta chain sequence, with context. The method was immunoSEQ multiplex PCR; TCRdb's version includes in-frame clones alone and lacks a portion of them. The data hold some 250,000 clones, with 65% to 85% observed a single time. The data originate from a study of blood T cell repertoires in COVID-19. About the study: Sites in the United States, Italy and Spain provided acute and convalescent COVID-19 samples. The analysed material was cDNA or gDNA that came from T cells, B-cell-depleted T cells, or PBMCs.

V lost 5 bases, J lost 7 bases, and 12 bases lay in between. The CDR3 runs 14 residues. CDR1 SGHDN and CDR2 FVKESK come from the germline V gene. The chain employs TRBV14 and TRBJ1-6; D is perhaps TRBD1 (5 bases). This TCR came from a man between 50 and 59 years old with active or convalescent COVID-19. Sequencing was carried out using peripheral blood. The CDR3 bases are TGTGCCAGCAGCGATGACAGCCCGAATTCACCCCTCCACTTT. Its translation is CASSDDSPNSPLHF. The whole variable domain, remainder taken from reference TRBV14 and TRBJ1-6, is EAGVTQFPSHSVIEKGQTVTLRCDPISGHDNLYWYRRVMGKEIKFLLHFVKESKQDESGMPNNRFLAERTGGTYSTLKVQPAELEDSGVYFCASSDDSPNSPLHFGNGTRLTVT.